This T cell receptor beta chain came from a study of blood T cell repertoires in COVID-19. J was trimmed by 8 bases and V by 5 bases; bases with no gene match: 7. Germline V gene sequence: CDR1 MDHEN, CDR2 SYDVKM. The CDR3 totals 14 residues. This table comes from immunoSEQ multiplex PCR, and its TCRdb copy is limited to in-frame clones, with some not included. The sample records roughly 150,000 clones, 80% to 90% being singletons. The sample taken for sequencing was peripheral blood. This sequence was found in a man older than 75 with acute or convalescent COVID-19. V gene TRBV28 combines with J gene TRBJ2-7; TRBD2 matches 12 bases. The CDR3 here is CASSRTSGENQQYF. The CDR3 bases are TGTGCCAGCAGTCGGACTAGCGGGGAGAATCAGCAGTACTTC.